Below, 29 T cell receptor beta chains from the same sample are listed, as sequenced in a study of response to subunit inactivated influenza vaccine. TCRdb recomputed calls from the RT-PCR reads with MiXCR, one row per CDR3 protein. Among 500,000 to 700,000 distinct CDR3 sequences listed, roughly 25% were seen once. The same sample was also used in a study of T cells expressing NK-cell markers. According to that study: 5'RACE template switching built TCR beta cDNA with unique molecular identifiers.

Here the sequenced sample was CD4+ T cells sorted from PBMCs, taken 11 to 12 days after vaccination. The origin of the receptors is a man aged 50-60 years who received an inactivated influenza vaccine.

This clonotype was counted a few times. The chain uses TRBV7-2 and TRBJ1-2; D remains ambiguous. The germline CDR1 and CDR2 sequences are SGHTA and FQGNSA. Trimming removed 5 bases from V and 8 bases from J, with 21 bases in between. The CDR3 has 15 residues. CDR3 region: CASSDRPGLAGGYTF. CDR3 sequence (DNA): TGTGCCAGCAGCGATCGTCCGGGCCTCGCGGGAGGCTACACCTTC.

This chain uses TRBV20-1 with TRBJ2-7; 16 positions agree with TRBD2. This CDR3 has 16 amino acids. Germline V CDR1 and CDR2: DFQATT, SNEGSKA (reference sequence). The junction had 7 bases not matched to a gene; V was cut back by 3 bases and J by 5 bases. CDR3 DNA sequence: TGCAGTGCTAGGCCCGGGACTAGCGGGGGGGTCGACGAGCAGTACTTC. Protein: CSARPGTSGGVDEQYF.

In its sample, this clonotype was seen a few times. V gene TRBV15 combines with J gene TRBJ1-2; 7 bases fit TRBD1. CDR1 is LNHNV and CDR2 is YYDKDF in the germline V gene (reference sequence). The CDR3 has 15 residues. V shed 0 bases, J shed 4 bases, and the junction held 5 bases outside the gene matches. DNA of the CDR3: TGTGCCACCAGCAGAGATCGCAACAGGGGCTATGGCTACACCTTC. Translated, it gives CATSRDRNRGYGYTF.

This clonotype occurred a few times. The chain recombines TRBV28 with TRBJ1-4, with 8 bases identical to TRBD1. Germline CDR1 reads MDHEN; CDR2 reads SYDVKM. The CDR3 consists of 18 residues. V dropped 6 bases and J dropped 3; count of bases not matched to a gene: 15. CDR3 in DNA: TGTGCCAGCAGCCCTCCGGGACAGGCTGGATTGGCTAATGAAAAACTGTTTTTT. Encoded protein: CASSPPGQAGLANEKLFF.

In its sample, this clonotype was seen a few times. Without the conserved terminal phenylalanine or tryptophan, this CDR3 likely stems from a read error. The DNA is omitted, as the CDR3 cannot be located on it reliably, and the CDR3 follows TCRdb's listing. CDR3 sequence reads: CASSGNWMVV. This chain uses TRBV28 with TRBJ1-2. Germline-derived CDR1 and CDR2 are MDHEN and SYDVKM. The CDR3 region is 10 residues in length, termini included.

The genes are TRBV28 and TRBJ1-6, with D maybe TRBD1 (5 bases). Germline CDR1 reads MDHEN; CDR2 reads SYDVKM. The germline V and J ends were trimmed by 1 base and 6 bases, with 16 bases remaining between them. The CDR3 is made up of 17 amino acids. Written as DNA, the CDR3 is TGTGCCAGCAGTTTATCTTACGGGGCAACGGGTAATTCACCCCTCCACTTT. It codes for CASSLSYGATGNSPLHF.

V and J are TRBV27 and TRBJ2-5; no clear D gene. Looked up from germline, CDR1 is MNHEY and CDR2 is SMNVEV (reference sequence). Deletions cut 3 bases from V and 4 bases from J, with 24 bases between. This CDR3 has 18 residues. CDR3 nucleotide sequence: TGTGCCAGCAGTTTTCCAGGCGAAGGACGGTGGAGTGGAGAGACCCAGTACTTC. It translates to CASSFPGEGRWSGETQYF.

This clonotype appeared a few times. The V and J genes are TRBV20-1 and TRBJ2-5; D may match TRBD1 or TRBD2 (5 bases each). Germline loops: CDR1 DFQATT, CDR2 SNEGSKA (reference sequence). The CDR3 runs 13 residues. The V end was cut by 7 bases, the J end by 5 bases, with 17 bases between. The CDR3 sequence is CSGSGPVEETQYF. CDR3 DNA sequence: TGCAGTGGCTCGGGACCAGTTGAGGAGACCCAGTACTTC.

This clonotype was seen repeatedly, ten times or more. The chain is built from TRBV9 and TRBJ2-2, with 7 nucleotides matching TRBD1. J gave up 4 bases and V 3 bases, and 6 bases lay outside the gene matches. CDR3 length equals 15 residues. The germline gives CDR1 SGDLS, CDR2 YYNGEE. The CDR3: CASSDKGGPTGELFF. The CDR3 DNA reads as TGTGCCAGCAGCGACAAAGGGGGCCCCACCGGGGAGCTGTTTTTT.

J is TRBJ2-7 and V is TRBV9; either TRBD1 or TRBD2 may fit D (5 bases each). The CDR3 is 14 amino acids. Germline V gene lookup returns CDR1 SGDLS and CDR2 YYNGEE. Trimming removed 0 bases at V and 2 bases at J, with 9 bases between. CDR3 sequence reads: CASSVAVGAYEQYF. CDR3 sequence (DNA): TGTGCCAGCAGCGTAGCTGTGGGGGCCTACGAGCAGTACTTC. The complete variable domain, with remaining parts taken from reference TRBV9 and TRBJ2-7, reads DSGVTQTPKHLITATGQRVTLRCSPRSGDLSVYWYQQSLDQGLQFLIQYYNGEERAKGNILERFSAQQFPDLHSELNLSSLELGDSALYFCASSVAVGAYEQYFGPGTRLTVT.

This clonotype appeared a few times. This rearrangement joins TRBV6-5 to TRBJ2-5; D is unresolved. The CDR3 consists of 14 residues. Germline CDR1 is MNHEY and CDR2 is SVGAGI. The germline V and J ends were trimmed by 0 bases and 1 base, with 6 bases remaining between them. CDR3 sequence: CASSYSRIQETQYF. In nucleotides, the CDR3 is TGTGCCAGCAGTTACTCTCGCATCCAAGAGACCCAGTACTTC.

This chain links TRBV5-6 with TRBJ2-1, with D tentatively TRBD2 (6 bases). The length of the CDR3 is 14 residues. CDR1 and CDR2 (germline): SGHDT, YYEEEE. Trimming shortened V by 3 bases and J by 6 bases, and 13 bases separated the two germline ends. The CDR3 DNA reads as TGTGCCAGCAGCTGGGGACTCACCCCCAATGAGCAGTTCTTC. It translates to CASSWGLTPNEQFF. Complete variable domain (other parts from reference TRBV5-6 and TRBJ2-1): DAGVTQSPTHLIKTRGQQVTLRCSPKSGHDTVSWYQQALGQGPQFIFQYYEEEERQRGNFPDRFSGHQFPNYSSELNVNALLLGDSALYLCASSWGLTPNEQFFGPGTRLTVL.

This chain uses TRBV10-2 with TRBJ2-7; maybe TRBD1 (6 bases). Between the trimmed V and J ends, which lost 6 bases and 3 bases, there was a span of 15 bases. This CDR3 comprises 14 residues. Looked up from germline, CDR1 is WSHSY and CDR2 is SAAADI. The CDR3 here is CASRGGSGNYEQYF. CDR3 sequence (DNA): TGCGCCAGCAGAGGGGGTTCAGGGAACTACGAGCAGTACTTC.

The J gene is TRBJ2-1, the V gene TRBV7-2; D assignment may be TRBD1 or TRBD2 (5 bases each). V was trimmed by 5 bases and J by 7 bases, leaving 15 bases between them. The CDR3 length is 14 residues. Looked up from germline, CDR1 is SGHTA and CDR2 is FQGNSA. DNA for the CDR3: TGTGCCAGCAGCCCTCCCACGGGGCGAAATGAGCAGTTCTTC. Encoded protein: CASSPPTGRNEQFF.

Notes on this clonotype: In this CDR3 the conserved last residue, phenylalanine or tryptophan, is missing, so a read error is likely. V is TRBV7-9 and J is TRBJ2-3; 8 bases are a match to TRBD2. The CDR3 has 14 amino acids. CDR1 and CDR2 from the germline V gene are SEHNR and FQNEAQ (reference sequence). This chain's CDR3 is CASSLSGSSDTQYI. The CDR3 nucleotides are TGTGCCAGCAGCTTAAGCGGGAGCTCAGATACACAGTATATT.

V and J are TRBV7-2 and TRBJ2-3; TRBD1 or TRBD2 may be the D gene (5 bases each). Germline V gives CDR1 SGHTA, CDR2 FQGNSA. The CDR3 extends over 13 amino acids. Trimming pared 5 bases from V and 7 bases from J, leaving 13 bases between. CDR3: CASSPGRDNTQYF. In DNA form, the CDR3 reads TGTGCCAGCAGCCCGGGACGTGATAATACGCAGTATTTT. Combining the CDR3 with reference TRBV7-2 and TRBJ2-3 gives the whole variable domain GAGVSQSPSNKVTEKGKDVELRCDPISGHTALYWYRQSLGQGLEFLIYFQGNSAPDKSGLPSDRFSAERTGGSVSTLTIQRTQQEDSAVYLCASSPGRDNTQYFGPGTRLTVL.

Turning to this clonotype: This could be a read error, since a much larger clone is one nucleotide away. The chain has TRBV10-3 and TRBJ2-7, with TRBD1 identical over 7 bases. The CDR3 runs to 14 residues. Per the germline V gene, CDR1 is ENHRY and CDR2 is SYGVKD. CDR3 protein: CVISESLTGSEQYF. In nucleotides, the CDR3 is TGTGTCATCAGTGAGTCTCTGACAGGGAGCGAGCAGTACTTC.

The chain uses TRBV11-1 and TRBJ1-2, with D unclear. The CDR3 loop spans 15 amino acids. Germline lookup yields CDR1 SGHAT and CDR2 FQDESV (reference sequence). Trimming removed 2 bases from V and 1 base from J, with 11 bases in between. The CDR3 nucleotides read TGTGCCAGCAGCTTACTCCAGAGAGATAACTATGGCTACACCTTC. Translated: CASSLLQRDNYGYTF.

This chain links TRBV5-1 with TRBJ2-5; TRBD1 agrees at 7 bases. The V gene's germline CDR1 is SGHRS and CDR2 YFSETQ. The CDR3 extends over 14 amino acids. V was pared by 4 bases and J by 5 bases, with 8 bases of the junction left unmatched. CDR3 DNA: TGCGCCAGCAGCACGGGACAGTCCGGCGAGACCCAGTACTTC. Translating it yields CASSTGQSGETQYF.

This clonotype was found a few times. The chain has TRBV15 and TRBJ2-3, with a weak D call TRBD2 (5 bases). Trimming removed 6 bases at V and 2 bases at J, with 9 bases between. Germline CDR1 is LNHNV and CDR2 is YYDKDF (reference sequence). This CDR3 region has 13 residues. CDR3 coding DNA: TGTGCCACCAGGGCTAGCCCCACAGATACGCAGTATTTT. Protein sequence: CATRASPTDTQYF.

This chain joins TRBV18 and TRBJ2-3, with 8 bases aligning to TRBD2. V lost 5 bases and J lost 0; bases outside the gene matches: 4. Germline lookup yields CDR1 KGHSH and CDR2 LQKENI. The CDR3 consists of 15 residues. In nucleotides, the CDR3 is TGTGCCAGCTCAATGAGCGGGGGAAGCACAGATACGCAGTATTTT. Its translation: CASSMSGGSTDTQYF.

A few counts support this clonotype. V usage is TRBV7-2 and J usage is TRBJ2-5, with D possibly matching TRBD2 (6 bases). The germline V gene encodes CDR1 SGHTA and CDR2 FQGNSA. V was cut by 5 bases and J by 10 bases, with 14 bases left in between. The CDR3 sequence is 12 residues long. The CDR3 sequence is CASSEGLVDQYF. The CDR3, as DNA: TGTGCCAGCAGCGAGGGACTTGTGGACCAGTACTTC.

This rearrangement joins TRBV30 to TRBJ2-5; D call uncertain. The V gene's germline CDR1 is GTSNPN and CDR2 SVGIG (reference sequence). The V end lost 8 bases, the J end lost 4 bases, and 14 bases lay between the germline ends. The CDR3 length is 12 residues. The chain's CDR3 is CAAQKGRETQYF. The CDR3 nucleotides are TGTGCCGCCCAAAAAGGAAGAGAGACCCAGTACTTC.

This clonotype was counted between two and nine times. Because the CDR3's place on the DNA is in doubt, the DNA is left out and the CDR3 is given as listed by TCRdb. V and J are TRBV6-5 and TRBJ2-1; the DNA was not compared with TRBD2, the D call given in the table. From its first to its last residue, the CDR3 has 17 amino acids. Germline V gene lookup returns CDR1 MNHEY and CDR2 SVGAGI. The CDR3 loop is CASSYPGVASGSVNKFF.

The V gene is TRBV5-1, the J gene TRBJ2-7; D may be TRBD2 (6 bases). This CDR3 spans 12 amino acids. V was pared by 4 bases and J by 3 bases, with 8 bases between. Germline V gene sequence: CDR1 SGHRS, CDR2 YFSETQ. The CDR3 here is CASSTGDYEQYF. The CDR3 DNA is TGCGCCAGCAGCACGGGAGACTACGAGCAGTACTTC.

This clonotype was seen only a few times. V usage is TRBV28 and J usage is TRBJ2-2; D is unclear. CDR1 is MDHEN and CDR2 is SYDVKM in the germline V gene. Trimming removed 2 bases from V and 2 bases from J, with 9 bases in between. The CDR3 totals 15 residues. Written as DNA, the CDR3 is TGTGCCAGCAGTTTAGTCCGATTAAACACCGGGGAGCTGTTTTTT. This encodes CASSLVRLNTGELFF.

This clonotype was detected a few times. The genes are TRBV6-2 or TRBV6-3 and TRBJ1-4, with D perhaps matching TRBD1 (5 bases). CDR1 and CDR2 (germline): MNHEY, SVGEGT. The CDR3 loop spans 14 amino acids. V lost 10 bases and J lost 5, with 17 bases in between. CDR3 amino acids: CATQTAGRNEKLFF. Written as DNA, the CDR3 is TGTGCCACCCAGACGGCAGGGCGAAATGAAAAACTGTTTTTT.

The chain is built from TRBV4-3 and TRBJ2-2; D possibly corresponds to TRBD2 (6 bases). From germline, CDR1 is LGHNA and CDR2 YSLEER. The V end lost 4 bases, the J end lost 2 bases, and 11 bases lay between the germline ends. The CDR3 consists of 15 residues. CDR3 in DNA: TGCGCCAGCAGCCCCGAGGCGGGAAACACCGGGGAGCTGTTTTTT. Translating gives CASSPEAGNTGELFF.

In this sample, this clonotype turned up a few times. The V and J genes are TRBV5-1 and TRBJ1-1; D is unresolved. V lost 0 bases and J lost 0, with 15 bases in between. The germline gives CDR1 SGHRS, CDR2 YFSETQ. The CDR3 runs 17 residues. CDR3 sequence (DNA): TGCGCCAGCAGCTTGGTCCCAGCGCAGCTAATGAACACTGAAGCTTTCTTT. As protein: CASSLVPAQLMNTEAFF. The full variable domain, its missing parts supplied by reference TRBV5-1 and TRBJ1-1, is KAGVTQTPRYLIKTRGQQVTLSCSPISGHRSVSWYQQTPGQGLQFLFEYFSETQRNKGNFPGRFSGRQFSNSRSEMNVSTLELGDSALYLCASSLVPAQLMNTEAFFGQGTRLTVV.